This T cell receptor (beta chain) was identified during a study of blood T cell repertoires in COVID-19. Study in general: Sources were T cells, B-cell-depleted T cells, or PBMCs; the material itself was cDNA or gDNA.

Patients at the Seattle site were enrolled during active infection and followed longitudinally. CDR1 is GTSNPN, CDR2 SVGIG, per germline (reference sequence). The V gene lost 0 bases and the J gene lost 4 bases, with 9 bases spanning the gap. The CDR3 totals 13 residues. Original handling: Amplification with reference gene primers provided the estimates of nucleated cell counts. Data came from immunoSEQ multiplex PCR; TCRdb stores just in-frame clones and leaves some out. The D gene and trimming were derived from the DNA, and the V and J assignments and clone size from that table. The repertoire holds some 240,000 clones, with around 89% as singletons.

The sequence was obtained from a woman aged 55-69 years with COVID-19, enrolled during active disease. The sequencing sample was made of peripheral blood. V gene TRBV30 combines with J gene TRBJ1-2; a weak D match, TRBD1 (5 bases). The CDR3 spells CAWSVGTVYGYTF. The DNA of the CDR3 is TGTGCCTGGAGTGTGGGGACTGTCTATGGCTACACCTTC.